This is a list of T cell receptor beta chains from one sample in a study of T cells after posttransplantation cyclophosphamide. Sequencing used immunoSEQ multiplex PCR; TCRdb keeps in-frame clones, though not all of them. Listed for the sample are tens of thousands of clones, none seen a single time. Specimen: PBMCs. The receptors were sampled from a man between 40 and 49 years old in good health, CMV-negative, and a related stem cell transplant donor. The CDR3 runs from the conserved cysteine through the conserved F or W. A D gene is named only where the DNA matches it firmly. Clone size is shown for a subset of rows, as once, few, many or a class of expanded clone.

clone_size j_call v_call d_call cdr3_aa cdr3_nt
many TRBJ1-5 TRBV2 - CASRSVGQYSNQPQHF TGTGCCAGCAGAAGTGTGGGGCAGTATAGCAATCAGCCCCAGCATTTT
many TRBJ2-7 TRBV13 - CASSPYVGLTPNYEQYF TGTGCCAGCAGCCCATACGTGGGACTCACCCCCAACTACGAGCAGTACTTC
many TRBJ1-2 TRBV28 - CASSFDKGRSYGYTF TGTGCCAGCAGTTTTGACAAGGGGCGGTCCTATGGCTACACCTTC
many TRBJ2-1 TRBV12-5 TRBD1 CASGFGRQGQSEQFF TGTGCTAGTGGTTTCGGTAGACAGGGGCAATCTGAGCAGTTCTTC
many TRBJ2-3 TRBV18 - CASSLGMGDTQYF TGTGCCAGCTCGCTGGGTATGGGCGATACGCAGTATTTT
many TRBJ2-7 TRBV27 - CASTPPGSPYEQYF TGTGCCAGCACCCCTCCAGGGTCCCCCTACGAGCAGTACTTC
many TRBJ2-3 TRBV5-1 TRBD2 CASSEGAGFTDTQYF TGCGCCAGCAGTGAGGGAGCGGGATTCACAGATACGCAGTATTTT
many TRBJ2-7 TRBV6-6 - CASSYFSGSSYEQYF TGTGCCAGCAGTTACTTTTCTGGGAGCTCCTACGAGCAGTACTTC
many TRBJ2-7 TRBV7-8 - CASSMDSLTYEQYF TGTGCCAGCAGCATGGACAGTTTAACGTACGAGCAGTACTTC
many TRBJ2-7 TRBV11-3 - CASSLGQGYPYEQYF TGTGCCAGCAGCTTAGGGCAGGGCTACCCCTACGAGCAGTACTTC
- TRBJ2-1 TRBV11-2 TRBD1 CASSTRGTGVSNEQFF TGTGCCAGCAGCACCCGAGGGACAGGGGTATCCAATGAGCAGTTCTTC
many TRBJ2-1 TRBV27 TRBD2 CASSLGLAGEQFF TGTGCCAGCAGTTTGGGACTAGCGGGGGAGCAGTTCTTC
many TRBJ2-7 TRBV19 TRBD2 CASGQSGRSYEQYF TGTGCCAGTGGTCAAAGCGGGAGGTCCTACGAGCAGTACTTC
many TRBJ1-4 TRBV9 - CASSVNLGVGEKLFF TGTGCCAGCAGCGTAAATTTGGGAGTCGGGGAAAAACTGTTTTTT
many TRBJ1-1 TRBV5-4 - CASSQSRQGGNTEAFF TGTGCCAGCAGCCAATCCAGGCAGGGCGGGAACACTGAAGCTTTCTTT
many TRBJ2-7 TRBV6-5 - CASSYGTGAYEQYF TGTGCCAGCAGTTACGGCACGGGTGCTTACGAGCAGTACTTC
many TRBJ2-3 TRBV11-3 - CASSSAASTDTQYF TGTGCCAGCAGTTCAGCGGCTAGCACAGATACGCAGTATTTT
many TRBJ1-2 TRBV27 - CASSLGRNYGYTF TGTGCCAGCAGTTTAGGTCGGAACTATGGCTACACCTTC
many TRBJ1-5 TRBV19 - CASSINGRESQPQHF TGTGCCAGTAGTATTAATGGCAGGGAAAGTCAGCCCCAGCATTTT
many TRBJ1-2 TRBV28 - CASSLWGHYGYTF TGTGCCAGCAGTTTGTGGGGGCACTATGGCTACACCTTC
many TRBJ1-1 TRBV10-3 - CAISESGGSTEAFF TGTGCCATCAGTGAGTCGGGGGGGAGCACTGAAGCTTTCTTT
many TRBJ2-2 TRBV2 TRBD2 CASSLLAGATGELFF TGTGCCAGCAGCCTACTAGCGGGAGCGACCGGGGAGCTGTTTTTT
many TRBJ2-7 TRBV10-3 TRBD1 CAISELTGAYEQYF TGTGCCATCAGTGAGTTGACAGGGGCCTACGAGCAGTACTTC
many TRBJ2-2 TRBV2 - CASRLLVDGELFF TGTGCCAGCAGGCTCCTGGTAGACGGGGAGCTGTTTTTT
many TRBJ1-2 TRBV19 - CASTGGIVIFNYGYTF TGTGCCAGTACCGGGGGGATCGTTATCTTTAACTATGGCTACACCTTC
many TRBJ2-7 TRBV10-3 - CASSSTTAGYEQYF TGTGCCAGTTCTTCGACGACGGCGGGCTACGAGCAGTACTTC
many TRBJ2-7 TRBV27 TRBD2 CASSLYAGARAYEQYF TGTGCCAGCAGTTTATACGCGGGAGCGAGGGCCTACGAGCAGTACTTC
few TRBJ2-3 TRBV10-3 TRBD2 CAISESTGLAGGTDTQYF TGTGCCATCAGTGAGTCGACGGGACTAGCGGGAGGTACAGATACGCAGTATTTT
many TRBJ1-2 TRBV4-2 - CASSQDPGGGYTF TGTGCCAGCAGCCAAGACCCGGGGGGTGGCTACACCTTC
many TRBJ2-6 TRBV6-1 TRBD1 CASNRGAGANVLTF TGTGCCAGTAACAGGGGGGCTGGGGCCAACGTCCTGACTTTC
many TRBJ1-1 TRBV5-6 - CASSLGFTRDEAFF TGTGCCAGCAGCTTGGGATTTACGCGGGATGAAGCTTTCTTT
many TRBJ2-6 TRBV27 TRBD1 CASSLGGVGQGSFSGANVLTF TGTGCCAGCAGCCTCGGCGGTGTGGGACAGGGATCTTTCTCTGGGGCCAACGTCCTGACTTTC
many TRBJ2-7 TRBV5-6 - CASSSPEGSYEQYF TGTGCCAGCAGCTCTCCGGAGGGCTCCTACGAGCAGTACTTC
many TRBJ1-3 TRBV19 - CASGERGHTIYF TGTGCCAGTGGAGAACGAGGGCACACCATATATTTT
many TRBJ1-3 TRBV18 - CASSPPSAGNTIYF TGTGCCAGCTCACCGCCCTCCGCGGGAAACACCATATATTTT
many TRBJ2-2 TRBV7-2 - CASSIGQTNTGELFF TGTGCCAGCAGCATCGGACAGACGAACACCGGGGAGCTGTTTTTT
many TRBJ1-2 TRBV7-9 TRBD1 CASSWGTGEKDGYTF TGTGCCAGCAGCTGGGGGACAGGGGAGAAGGATGGCTACACCTTC
many TRBJ2-1 TRBV4-2 - CASSQVGPGLQRSNEQFF TGTGCCAGCAGCCAAGTGGGGCCGGGACTGCAAAGAAGCAATGAGCAGTTCTTC
many TRBJ2-2 TRBV7-6 - CASSFSPWQAKNTGELFF TGTGCCAGCAGCTTTTCCCCCTGGCAGGCCAAAAACACCGGGGAGCTGTTTTTT
many TRBJ2-7 TRBV7-9 - CASSSGLREQYF TGTGCCAGCAGCTCCGGATTGCGGGAGCAGTACTTC
many TRBJ2-3 TRBV7-2 - CASSLREGDTQYF TGTGCCAGCAGCTTACGGGAAGGCGATACGCAGTATTTT
many TRBJ2-3 TRBV7-3 - CASSEGLDTDTQYF TGTGCCAGCAGCGAGGGTTTGGACACAGATACGCAGTATTTT